The 29 T cell receptor beta chains reported below all come from one sample, sequenced in a study of high-grade serous ovarian cancer treatment subgroups. Libraries were prepared by immunoSEQ multiplex PCR; TCRdb keeps only in-frame clonotypes and omits some of them. The sample includes about 3,100 clones, 80% of them seen just once. The tumor samples were collected prior to definitive surgery or chemotherapy. Sequenced: tumor tissue. The source is a human donor with high-grade serous ovarian cancer.

This clone was detected once. The chain couples TRBV14 to TRBJ2-7; 16 nucleotides align to TRBD2. In germline, CDR1 is SGHDN, CDR2 FVKESK. With 3 bases clipped from V and 4 bases from J, the junction kept 0 bases outside the gene matches. The CDR3 has 15 residues. This chain's CDR3 is CASSQGLAGGYEQYF. The DNA of the CDR3 is TGTGCCAGCAGCCAGGGACTAGCGGGAGGGTACGAGCAGTACTTC.

This clone has only a few counts. The chain carries TRBV25-1 and TRBJ2-2, with a tentative D call TRBD1 (6 bases). The V and J ends lost 10 bases and 7 bases respectively, with 13 bases between them. The length of the CDR3 is 12 residues. Looked up from germline, CDR1 is MGHDK and CDR2 is SYGVNS. The chain's CDR3 is CATEQGIGELFF. The CDR3 region has the DNA TGTGCCACCGAACAGGGAATCGGGGAGCTGTTTTTT.

The CDR3 nucleotides are TGTGCCAGCCCTAAGAGCTCCTACAATGAGCAGTTCTTC. Protein sequence: CASPKSSYNEQFF. The chain combines TRBV27 with TRBJ2-1, with D unclear. The V gene's germline CDR1 is MNHEY and CDR2 SMNVEV (reference sequence). The CDR3 consists of 13 residues. Deletions cut 8 bases from V and 0 bases from J, with 8 bases between.

The V gene is TRBV15, the J gene TRBJ1-5; the D is unclear. There are 15 residues in the CDR3. V lost 0 bases, J lost 7 bases, and 13 bases lay in between. CDR1 LNHNV and CDR2 YYDKDF come from the germline V gene (reference sequence). CDR3 residues: CATSRDNGGYQPQHF. CDR3 nucleotides: TGTGCCACCAGCAGAGATAACGGAGGGTACCAGCCCCAGCATTTT.

The chain joins TRBV7-2 to TRBJ2-1, with a possible D match to TRBD2 (6 bases). V lost 1 base and J 0 bases, leaving 16 bases between the germline ends. Per the germline V gene, CDR1 is SGHTA and CDR2 is FQGNSA. This CDR3 has 18 residues. The CDR3 region is CASSLVGGSGISYNEQFF. The CDR3 DNA sequence: TGTGCCAGCAGCTTAGTGGGGGGTAGCGGAATCTCCTACAATGAGCAGTTCTTC.

The CDR3 DNA is TGTGCCAGCAGTAACGGGGGGCTGTCCTACGAGCAGTACTTC. This sequence encodes CASSNGGLSYEQYF. The chain joins TRBV6-1 to TRBJ2-7; D may be TRBD2 (7 bases). The V gene's germline CDR1 is MNHNS and CDR2 SASEGT. CDR3 length: 14 residues. Trimming cost V 5 bases and J 1 base, with 12 bases left between them.

CDR3 nucleotides: TGTGCCAGCAGTGAATCAGGCTTTGGGACAGGGGATTCCGAGCAGTACTTC. As protein: CASSESGFGTGDSEQYF. This chain connects TRBV25-1 to TRBJ2-7, with 10 bases identical to TRBD1. Per germline, CDR1 MGHDK and CDR2 SYGVNS. The CDR3 runs 17 residues. The trim removed 1 base at V and 6 bases at J, leaving 12 bases unmatched.

This rearrangement joins TRBV5-1 to TRBJ2-7, with D possibly being TRBD1 (5 bases). V lost 4 bases, J lost 0 bases, and 11 bases lay in between. The length of the CDR3 is 14 residues. Germline V gene lookup returns CDR1 SGHRS and CDR2 YFSETQ. The CDR3 loop reads CASSVTASSYEQYF. CDR3 in DNA: TGCGCCAGCAGCGTGACAGCCAGCTCCTACGAGCAGTACTTC.

V and J are TRBV14 and TRBJ1-6; 8 nucleotides line up with TRBD1. This CDR3 has 16 residues. Germline assignment: CDR1 SGHDN and CDR2 FVKESK. Trimming removed 6 bases from V and 1 base from J; junction bases left unmatched: 5. Here the CDR3 reads CASRSGGASYNSPLHF. The CDR3 coding sequence is TGTGCCAGCAGGTCAGGGGGCGCATCCTATAATTCACCCCTCCACTTT.

The chain combines TRBV2 with TRBJ1-1; D gene unclear. Trimming shortened V by 6 bases and J by 2 bases, and 13 bases separated the two germline ends. The CDR3 contains 14 residues. Germline lookup yields CDR1 SNHLY and CDR2 FYNNEI. For the CDR3, the DNA is TGTGCCAGCAGAAGTACCGGAGTAAACACTGAAGCTTTCTTT. It yields the protein CASRSTGVNTEAFF.

Written as DNA, the CDR3 is TGTGCCAGCAGTTTAGGTCGTAGTAGCAGATACAATGAGCAGTTCTTC. This encodes CASSLGRSSRYNEQFF. This rearrangement joins TRBV28 to TRBJ2-1; no clear D. Germline-derived CDR1 and CDR2 are MDHEN and SYDVKM. Trimming cost V 2 bases and J 4 bases, with 15 bases left between them. The CDR3 spans 16 residues.

V and J are TRBV5-1 and TRBJ2-2; the match to TRBD1 covers 12 bases. Trimming took 7 bases from V and 6 from J; bases not matched to a gene: 7. The V gene's germline CDR1 is SGHRS and CDR2 YFSETQ. This CDR3 spans 15 amino acids. The CDR3 DNA reads as TGCGCCAGCGGAACCGGGACAGGGGGCTCCGGGGAGCTGTTTTTT. Translation gives CASGTGTGGSGELFF.

The chain combines TRBV10-2 with TRBJ2-1, with 7 nucleotides matching TRBD1. The CDR3 runs 12 residues. V gave up 4 bases and J gave up 7 bases; unmatched junction bases: 1. Germline CDR1 reads WSHSY; CDR2 reads SAAADI. CDR3 in amino acids: CASSGQGNEQFF. CDR3 nucleotides: TGCGCCAGCAGTGGACAGGGTAATGAGCAGTTCTTC.

The V and J genes are TRBV20-1 and TRBJ2-7, with D possibly matching TRBD2 (5 bases). The CDR3 extends over 11 amino acids. Per germline, CDR1 DFQATT and CDR2 SNEGSKA (reference sequence). V lost 6 bases and J 7 bases, leaving 13 bases between the germline ends. The CDR3: CSARTGWEQYF. Written as DNA, the CDR3 is TGCAGTGCCAGGACTGGCTGGGAGCAGTACTTC.

J is TRBJ2-7 and V is TRBV6-6; D uncertain. Germline CDR1 reads MNHNY; CDR2 reads SVGAGI (reference sequence). The CDR3 sequence is 12 residues long. V was clipped by 6 bases and J by 6 bases, with 12 bases between them. This CDR3 reads CASRIFGGEQYF. Written as DNA, the CDR3 is TGTGCCAGCAGAATATTTGGTGGCGAGCAGTACTTC.

The gene calls are TRBV28 and TRBJ2-1; D ambiguous. This CDR3 spans 12 amino acids. Germline V gene sequence: CDR1 MDHEN, CDR2 SYDVKM. V was clipped by 2 bases and J by 8 bases, with 7 bases between them. This CDR3 reads CASSLPNDEQFF. Written as DNA, the CDR3 is TGTGCCAGCAGTTTACCCAATGATGAGCAGTTCTTC.

The chain employs TRBV28 and TRBJ2-1; D is unresolved. The germline V and J ends were trimmed by 4 bases and 9 bases, with 10 bases remaining between them. CDR3 length: 12 residues. Germline assignment: CDR1 MDHEN and CDR2 SYDVKM. Here the CDR3 reads CASSSYGIEQFF. The CDR3 bases are TGTGCCAGCAGTTCATACGGTATTGAGCAGTTCTTC.

The V call is TRBV27, the J call TRBJ1-5; D is undetermined. V was shortened by 5 bases and J by 4 bases, with 15 bases between the two germline ends. The CDR3 is 15 amino acids. The germline V gene has CDR1 MNHEY and CDR2 SMNVEV (reference sequence). CDR3 coding DNA: TGTGCCAGCAGTCCTAGAGAGAGCCGTAATCAGCCCCAGCATTTT. It yields the protein CASSPRESRNQPQHF.

The chain joins TRBV25-1 to TRBJ1-4, with 8 positions matching TRBD1. Germline CDR1 and CDR2: MGHDK and SYGVNS. With 3 bases clipped from V and 8 bases from J, the junction kept 8 bases outside the gene matches. CDR3 length: 15 amino acids. The CDR3 DNA reads as TGTGCCAGCAGTGATCCGGACAGGGCGGGGGAAAAACTGTTTTTT. Translated, it gives CASSDPDRAGEKLFF.

The rearrangement uses TRBV4-1 and TRBJ1-5, with D perhaps TRBD1 (5 bases). V was pared by 4 bases and J by 2 bases, with 9 bases between. This CDR3 spans 14 amino acids. CDR1 and CDR2 (germline): MGHRA, YSYEKL. In nucleotides, the CDR3 is TGCGCCAGCAGCCGATTAGGGGGCAATCAGCCCCAGCATTTT. Translating it yields CASSRLGGNQPQHF.

This clone was detected only once. The CDR3 reads CASSLRTSGSENIQYF. Here the CDR3 DNA reads TGTGCCAGCAGCTTGAGGACTAGCGGGAGTGAAAACATTCAGTACTTC. The chain carries TRBV7-9 and TRBJ2-4; 13 nucleotides agree with TRBD2. The CDR3 spans 16 residues. Looked up from germline, CDR1 is SEHNR and CDR2 is FQNEAQ (reference sequence). Unmatched junction bases numbered 4, after V lost 3 bases and J lost 5 bases.

The table lists this clone with a count of one. The chain combines TRBV27 with TRBJ2-1; 10 bases match TRBD2. In germline, CDR1 is MNHEY, CDR2 SMNVEV (reference sequence). This CDR3 spans 18 amino acids. V shed 5 bases and J 8 bases; nucleotides not matched to a gene: 18. DNA for the CDR3: TGTGCCAGCAGTCCGACAGAGCCGGCTAGCGGGAGATGGGATGAGCAGTTCTTC. Translated: CASSPTEPASGRWDEQFF.

This clone turned up a few times. V gene TRBV2 combines with J gene TRBJ2-2; D is undetermined. Trimming shortened V by 10 bases and J by 1 base, and 10 bases separated the two germline ends. The CDR3 runs to 13 residues. CDR1 SNHLY and CDR2 FYNNEI come from the germline V gene. CDR3: CAKETRNTGELFF. The CDR3 coding sequence is TGTGCCAAGGAAACAAGGAACACCGGGGAGCTGTTTTTT.

The chain uses TRBV28 and TRBJ1-4; tentatively, D is TRBD1 (5 bases). The V gene's germline CDR1 is MDHEN and CDR2 SYDVKM. CDR3 length equals 15 residues. V shed 1 base and J shed 7 bases, with 13 bases lying between them. CDR3 protein: CASSLFGTGIEKLFF. CDR3 nucleotide sequence: TGTGCCAGCAGTTTATTCGGAACAGGAATTGAAAAACTGTTTTTT.

The CDR3 nucleotides are TGTGCCAGCAGTTACGGGGCTACTGAAGCTTTCTTT. Translating it yields CASSYGATEAFF. The V call is TRBV6-5, the J call TRBJ1-1; weak D call: TRBD1 (5 bases). Trimming removed 2 bases from V and 5 bases from J, with 6 bases in between. The CDR3 has 12 residues. CDR1 and CDR2 from the germline V gene are MNHEY and SVGAGI.

This clone was seen more than once but under ten times. CDR3: CASIRGAEAFF. DNA of the CDR3: TGTGCCAGTATCCGGGGGGCTGAAGCTTTCTTT. The chain couples TRBV19 to TRBJ1-1, with D tentatively TRBD1 (5 bases). Trimming removed 7 bases from V and 6 bases from J, with 9 bases in between. In germline, CDR1 is LNHDA, CDR2 SQIVND (reference sequence). CDR3 size: 11 residues. The variable domain in full, with the rest retrieved from reference TRBV19 and TRBJ1-1, is DGGITQSPKYLFRKEGQNVTLSCEQNLNHDAMYWYRQDPGQGLRLIYYSQIVNDFQKGDIAEGYSVSREKKESFPLTVTSAQKNPTAFYLCASIRGAEAFFGQGTRLTVV.

This sequence joins TRBV6-6 and TRBJ2-7; TRBD2 aligns across 8 bases. The V gene end was trimmed by 6 bases and the J gene end by 4 bases; junction bases not matched to a gene: 11. The germline V gene encodes CDR1 MNHNY and CDR2 SVGAGI (reference sequence). CDR3 size: 15 residues. The CDR3 region has the DNA TGTGCCAGCAGGCACGGGACTAGGGAGGGTTACGAGCAGTACTTC. The encoded protein is CASRHGTREGYEQYF.

The chain couples TRBV19 to TRBJ1-3, with D unclear. Trimming stripped 11 bases from V and 3 bases from J, with 8 bases between. The CDR3 sequence is 11 residues long. Germline V CDR1 and CDR2: LNHDA, SQIVND (reference sequence). CDR3 sequence: CACLGGNTIYF. The CDR3 DNA reads TGTGCCTGCCTAGGTGGAAACACCATATATTTT. The whole variable domain, remainder taken from reference TRBV19 and TRBJ1-3, is DGGITQSPKYLFRKEGQNVTLSCEQNLNHDAMYWYRQDPGQGLRLIYYSQIVNDFQKGDIAEGYSVSREKKESFPLTVTSAQKNPTAFYLCACLGGNTIYFGEGSWLTVV.

As for this clone: Its ends do not fully match the called genes, so a read error is possible. V usage is TRBV7-7 and J usage is TRBJ2-5; D is undetermined. Gene TRBJ2-7 matches the end of the DNA better, so the J call may be wrong. This CDR3 is 13 amino acids long. Germline V gene data show CDR1 as SSHAT and CDR2 as FNYEAQ (reference sequence). The CDR3, as DNA: TGTGCTAGCAGCTTATCGGGCTCCTACGAGCAGTACTTC. As protein: CASSLSGSYEQYF.